What follows are 32 T cell receptor beta chains derived from one specimen sequenced in a study of blood T cell repertoires in COVID-19. TCRdb's copy holds only in-frame clones and misses some; the assay was immunoSEQ multiplex PCR. This table holds some 71,000 clones, roughly 90% found once. Sequenced sample: peripheral blood. These receptors were collected from a man aged 25 to 40 with acute or convalescent COVID-19.

The genes are TRBV4-1 and TRBJ2-2; TRBD2 matches 12 bases. The ends lost 4 bases at V and 0 bases at J; junction bases unmatched: 9. Germline V gene data show CDR1 as MGHRA and CDR2 as YSYEKL. The CDR3 consists of 19 residues. CDR3 nucleotide sequence: TGCGCCAGCAGCCCCCGCTCCCTAGCGGGAGGGCCGAACACCGGGGAGCTGTTTTTT. This codes for CASSPRSLAGGPNTGELFF.

This clone was seen more than once but under ten times. CDR3 nucleotides: TGTGCCAGCAGCGAGCCGGGAGGCGGCTACACCTTC. Its translation is CASSEPGGGYTF. The chain uses TRBV9 and TRBJ1-2, with D uncertain. Germline CDR1 reads SGDLS; CDR2 reads YYNGEE. Trimming pared 3 bases from V and 8 bases from J, leaving 11 bases between. The CDR3 is 12 residues long.

The chain joins TRBV27 to TRBJ2-7; 7 bases match TRBD1. CDR3 size: 17 residues. Unmatched junction bases numbered 18, after V lost 5 bases and J lost 5 bases. Germline assignment: CDR1 MNHEY and CDR2 SMNVEV (reference sequence). CDR3 sequence reads: CASSLLRTGPGIDEQYF. The CDR3, as DNA: TGTGCCAGCAGTCTCCTAAGGACAGGTCCCGGGATTGACGAGCAGTACTTC.

This chain connects TRBV18 to TRBJ1-1; possible D gene TRBD1, 5 bases. CDR1 and CDR2 from the germline V gene are KGHSH and LQKENI. This CDR3 has 12 residues. Trimming left V 5 bases short and J 3 bases short, with 7 bases between. CDR3 loop: CASSTGDTEAFF. For the CDR3, the DNA is TGTGCCAGCTCAACGGGGGACACTGAAGCTTTCTTT.

The CDR3: CSVEFLRVGTEAFF. The CDR3 DNA reads as TGCAGCGTTGAGTTCCTCAGGGTAGGCACTGAAGCTTTCTTT. V usage is TRBV29-1 and J usage is TRBJ1-1, with D possibly being TRBD1 (5 bases). Germline V gene sequence: CDR1 SQVTM, CDR2 ANQGSEA. The CDR3 totals 14 residues. Trimming removed 3 bases at V and 4 bases at J, with 15 bases between.

This rearrangement joins TRBV19 to TRBJ1-1; 9 positions match TRBD1. The length of the CDR3 is 15 residues. V dropped 5 bases and J dropped 1; count of bases not matched to a gene: 5. Germline V gene data show CDR1 as LNHDA and CDR2 as SQIVND (reference sequence). CDR3 bases: TGTGCCAGTAGTGCCTGGACAGGGGCGAACACTGAAGCTTTCTTT. This gives the protein CASSAWTGANTEAFF.

The table lists this clone with a few counts. The genes are TRBV10-3 and TRBJ1-2, with D perhaps matching TRBD1 (5 bases). V was clipped by 3 bases and J by 0 bases, with 8 bases between them. The CDR3 has 14 residues. Germline V gene lookup returns CDR1 ENHRY and CDR2 SYGVKD. CDR3 protein: CAISDGTSNYGYTF. CDR3 in DNA: TGTGCCATCAGTGATGGGACTTCTAACTATGGCTACACCTTC.

The V gene is TRBV6-1, the J gene TRBJ1-1, with 9 nucleotides matching TRBD1. The V gene end was trimmed by 3 bases and the J gene end by 1 base; junction bases not matched to a gene: 9. The CDR3 extends over 17 amino acids. Germline loops: CDR1 MNHNS, CDR2 SASEGT. The CDR3 coding sequence is TGTGCCAGCAGTGATTCCGGGACAGGGCGCTCGAACACTGAAGCTTTCTTT. Translated, it gives CASSDSGTGRSNTEAFF.

The chain recombines TRBV27 with TRBJ1-5; a possible D gene is TRBD1 (6 bases). Trimming took 5 bases from V and 2 from J, leaving 10 bases between them. Per germline, CDR1 MNHEY and CDR2 SMNVEV (reference sequence). CDR3 size: 14 residues. The CDR3 DNA follows: TGTGCCAGCAGTCCTCGACAGGGCAATCAGCCCCAGCATTTT. Amino acid sequence: CASSPRQGNQPQHF.

This chain joins TRBV3-1 (or the pseudogene TRBV3-2) and TRBJ1-6; 7 bases align to TRBD1. The length of the CDR3 is 18 residues. Trimming took 0 bases from V and 6 from J; bases not matched to a gene: 11. Germline V gene sequence: CDR1 LGHDT, CDR2 YNNKEL (reference sequence). The CDR3 region has the DNA TGTGCCAGCAGCCAAGATTCGAGTAAGACAGGGAGTAATTCACCCCTCCACTTT. Translation gives CASSQDSSKTGSNSPLHF.

V and J are TRBV19 and TRBJ1-4; 9 bases map to TRBD1. Losses at the gene ends were 7 bases for V and 5 bases for J; bases not matched to a gene: 8. CDR3 length: 15 residues. Germline lookup yields CDR1 LNHDA and CDR2 SQIVND (reference sequence). The CDR3 nucleotides are TGTGCCAGTAAGGACAGGGGAGGAGGGAATGAAAAACTGTTTTTT. This encodes CASKDRGGGNEKLFF.

This chain connects TRBV5-1 to TRBJ2-2, with 7 bases aligning to TRBD1. Trimming took 3 bases from V and 1 from J; bases not matched to a gene: 6. The CDR3 covers 16 residues. Germline V lookup: CDR1 SGHRS, CDR2 YFSETQ. The CDR3 loop reads CASSSRGQMNTGELFF. In DNA form, the CDR3 reads TGCGCCAGCAGCTCTAGGGGACAGATGAACACCGGGGAGCTGTTTTTT.

CDR3 loop: CASSFRGYQETQYF. For the CDR3, the DNA is TGTGCCAGCAGTTTCCGGGGGTACCAAGAGACCCAGTACTTC. The chain uses TRBV28 and TRBJ2-5, with D possibly TRBD2 on 6 matching bases. The germline V gene has CDR1 MDHEN and CDR2 SYDVKM. V lost 3 bases to trimming and J lost 0 bases, with 8 bases between them. The CDR3 sequence is 14 residues long.

This rearrangement joins TRBV6-2 or TRBV6-3 to TRBJ1-1, with 8 bases aligning to TRBD1. Unmatched junction bases numbered 0, after V lost 0 bases and J lost 0 bases. The CDR3 loop spans 15 amino acids. Germline V gene data show CDR1 as MNHEY and CDR2 as SVGEGT. CDR3: CASSYSGQVNTEAFF. DNA for the CDR3: TGTGCCAGCAGTTACTCGGGACAGGTGAACACTGAAGCTTTCTTT.

The chain is built from TRBV10-3 and TRBJ1-3; D call uncertain. CDR1 and CDR2 from the germline V gene are ENHRY and SYGVKD. The V end was cut by 2 bases, the J end by 0 bases, with 17 bases between. The CDR3 runs to 18 residues. Here the CDR3 DNA reads TGTGCCATCAGTGAGCTCCACGGGGTTTCCACCTCTGGAAACACCATATATTTT. This encodes CAISELHGVSTSGNTIYF.

The chain combines TRBV7-6 with TRBJ2-1, with 7 bases lining up with TRBD1. Germline CDR1 SGHVS, CDR2 FNYEAQ. V gave up 1 base and J gave up 12 bases; unmatched junction bases: 15. CDR3 length: 16 amino acids. The CDR3, as DNA: TGTGCCAGCAGCTTAGGGGGGACAGCCTACCTGGGCGGGCAGTTCTTC. This encodes CASSLGGTAYLGGQFF. Looking up the rest from reference TRBV7-6 and TRBJ2-1 gives the full variable domain: GAGVSQSPRYKVTKRGQDVALRCDPISGHVSLYWYRQALGQGPEFLTYFNYEAQQDKSGLPNDRFSAERPEGSISTLTIQRTEQRDSAMYRCASSLGGTAYLGGQFFGPGTRLTVL.

For this clone: The same CDR3 arises from other DNA sequences in this sample as well. The chain employs TRBV7-8 and TRBJ2-3, with a possible D match to TRBD1 (6 bases). The CDR3 is 16 amino acids. The germline V gene encodes CDR1 SGHVS and CDR2 FQNEAQ. V gave up 1 base and J gave up 2 bases, with 13 bases separating them. The CDR3 sequence is CASSLVTGHHTDTQYF. The CDR3 DNA reads as TGTGCCAGCAGCTTAGTAACGGGACACCACACAGATACGCAGTATTTT.

The rearrangement uses TRBV6-5 and TRBJ1-5, with 9 nucleotides matching TRBD1. This CDR3 comprises 14 residues. J gave up 7 bases and V 4 bases, and 5 bases lay outside the gene matches. Germline V gene data show CDR1 as MNHEY and CDR2 as SVGAGI. The CDR3 region has the DNA TGTGCCAGCAGTTCCGGGACAGGGAGGCAGCCCCAGCATTTT. Protein: CASSSGTGRQPQHF.

This clone occurred once. This chain joins TRBV29-1 and TRBJ2-5, with D possibly being TRBD2 (7 bases). Trimming left V 3 bases short and J 5 bases short, with 13 bases between. This CDR3 contains 13 residues. CDR1 and CDR2 (germline): SQVTM, ANQGSEA. The CDR3, as DNA: TGCAGCGTTGAGTCGGGGGGCGCGGAGACCCAGTACTTC. It encodes CSVESGGAETQYF.

This clone was picked up a small number of times. V and J are TRBV9 and TRBJ2-3, with D possibly TRBD2 on 5 matching bases. The ends were cut back, 4 bases at V and 0 bases at J, with 9 bases in the middle. The CDR3 totals 14 residues. Germline lookup yields CDR1 SGDLS and CDR2 YYNGEE. In nucleotides, the CDR3 is TGTGCCAGCAGCCCCCTAGCTAGCACAGATACGCAGTATTTT. Residues: CASSPLASTDTQYF. Drawing the rest from reference TRBV9 and TRBJ2-3, the complete variable domain is DSGVTQTPKHLITATGQRVTLRCSPRSGDLSVYWYQQSLDQGLQFLIQYYNGEERAKGNILERFSAQQFPDLHSELNLSSLELGDSALYFCASSPLASTDTQYFGPGTRLTVL.

This chain links TRBV6-5 with TRBJ1-2; TRBD1 is a possible D gene (6 bases). Trimming cost V 7 bases and J 7 bases, with 22 bases left between them. The CDR3 runs 15 residues. CDR1 is MNHEY and CDR2 is SVGAGI in the germline V gene. CDR3 amino acids: CASTIRGSGLGGYTF. The CDR3 bases are TGTGCCAGCACCATAAGGGGGTCAGGGTTGGGTGGCTACACCTTC.

The chain employs TRBV19 and TRBJ1-5, with 8 bases that match TRBD1. V was clipped by 1 base and J by 6 bases; unmatched bases: 2. Germline V gene lookup returns CDR1 LNHDA and CDR2 SQIVND (reference sequence). CDR3 length equals 14 residues. The CDR3 spells CASSIAGGGQPQHF. The CDR3, as DNA: TGTGCCAGTAGTATAGCAGGGGGCGGTCAGCCCCAGCATTTT.

The rearrangement joins TRBV27 to TRBJ2-7; TRBD1 is a possible D gene (6 bases). Trimming shortened V by 3 bases and J by 2 bases, and 17 bases separated the two germline ends. The CDR3 is 16 residues long. The germline V gene encodes CDR1 MNHEY and CDR2 SMNVEV (reference sequence). CDR3 protein: CASSLGQGRIPYEQYF. The CDR3 bases are TGTGCCAGCAGTTTGGGGCAGGGGAGAATCCCCTACGAGCAGTACTTC.

This sequence joins TRBV6-5 and TRBJ1-2, with a possible D match to TRBD1 (6 bases). The CDR3 covers 13 residues. V was shortened by 4 bases and J by 4 bases, with 10 bases between the two germline ends. The germline CDR1 and CDR2 sequences are MNHEY and SVGAGI. For the CDR3, the DNA is TGTGCCAGCAGTTTACAGGGACCCTATGGCTACACCTTC. This gives the protein CASSLQGPYGYTF.

This clone appeared once. DNA for the CDR3: TGTGCCAGCAGCCGGGACAGACTATCCTACAATGAGCAGTTCTTC. Residues: CASSRDRLSYNEQFF. This chain connects TRBV11-2 to TRBJ2-1, with 7 bases aligning to TRBD1. Per germline, CDR1 SGHAT and CDR2 FQNNGV. The V segment lost 5 bases and the J segment 1 base; nucleotides outside the gene matches: 5. The CDR3 spans 15 residues.

This chain links TRBV6-5 with TRBJ1-2; TRBD1 might be the D (5 bases). Between the trimmed V and J ends, which lost 0 bases and 6 bases, there was a span of 14 bases. Germline V lookup: CDR1 MNHEY, CDR2 SVGAGI. The CDR3 consists of 15 residues. The CDR3 here is CASSYSGGRNNGYTF. CDR3 coding DNA: TGTGCCAGCAGTTACTCGGGGGGAAGAAATAATGGCTACACCTTC.

V is TRBV30 and J is TRBJ1-6; TRBD1 matches at 8 bases. Trimming removed 2 bases from V and 5 bases from J; junction bases left unmatched: 8. CDR1 and CDR2 from the germline V gene are GTSNPN and SVGIG (reference sequence). CDR3 length: 16 amino acids. CDR3 sequence reads: CAWSFTGGWDNSPLHF. Written as DNA, the CDR3 is TGTGCCTGGAGTTTTACAGGGGGATGGGATAATTCACCCCTCCACTTT.

The chain links TRBV5-6 to TRBJ2-2, with TRBD2 as a possible D gene (5 bases). From germline, CDR1 is SGHDT and CDR2 YYEEEE. The CDR3 is 15 residues long. The V end lost 2 bases, the J end lost 2 bases, and 10 bases lay between the germline ends. The CDR3 is CASSFPRGNTGELFF. The DNA of the CDR3 is TGTGCCAGCAGCTTCCCCCGGGGAAACACCGGGGAGCTGTTTTTT.

This rearrangement joins TRBV7-8 to TRBJ2-3, with D perhaps matching TRBD2 (5 bases). Trimming pared 1 base from V and 3 bases from J, leaving 14 bases between. Germline V CDR1 and CDR2: SGHVS, FQNEAQ. CDR3 length equals 16 residues. In DNA, the CDR3 is TGTGCCAGCAGCTTAGTTACGGGGTGGGAAACAGATACGCAGTATTTT. It specifies CASSLVTGWETDTQYF. The variable domain in full, with the rest retrieved from reference TRBV7-8 and TRBJ2-3, is GAGVSQSPRYKVAKRGQDVALRCDPISGHVSLFWYQQALGQGPEFLTYFQNEAQLDKSGLPSDRFFAERPEGSVSTLKIQRTQQEDSAVYLCASSLVTGWETDTQYFGPGTRLTVL.

The rearrangement joins TRBV27 to TRBJ1-1; D might be TRBD1 (6 bases). CDR3 length: 15 amino acids. Germline V gives CDR1 MNHEY, CDR2 SMNVEV (reference sequence). Between the trimmed V and J ends, which lost 2 bases and 3 bases, there was a span of 13 bases. For the CDR3, the DNA is TGTGCCAGCAGTTTAGATAGGGGGGGTTACACTGAAGCTTTCTTT. This codes for CASSLDRGGYTEAFF.

The genes are TRBV6-2 or TRBV6-3 and TRBJ1-5, with D unresolved. Germline CDR1 reads MNHEY; CDR2 reads SVGEGT. The V gene lost 0 bases and the J gene lost 1 base, with 7 bases spanning the gap. This CDR3 has 15 amino acids. The CDR3 DNA follows: TGTGCCAGCAGTTACTCGAGACAAAGCAATCAGCCCCAGCATTTT. It codes for CASSYSRQSNQPQHF.

This sequence joins TRBV20-1 and TRBJ1-1; the D is unclear. CDR3 size: 11 residues. Germline V CDR1 and CDR2: DFQATT, SNEGSKA (reference sequence). Trimming left V 3 bases short and J 3 bases short, with 5 bases between. CDR3 DNA sequence: TGCAGTGCTAGGGAGGACACTGAAGCTTTCTTT. Protein sequence: CSAREDTEAFF.